This T cell receptor (beta chain) is drawn from a study of T-cell reconstitution after alpha-beta-depleted transplantation in children (dated by TCRdb to the mid-2010s). Notes on the research overall: The study quantitatively tracked T-cell immune reconstitution after TCRalphabeta/CD19-depleted allogeneic hematopoietic cell transplantation in children using TCR repertoire profiling. On the study overall, not on this receptor specifically: Apparently early alphabetaT-cell count recovery about two months after transplant reportedly relied on only several hundred rapidly expanded clones derived from non-depleted graft cells. Hyperexpanded clone frequencies declined over subsequent months; after one year, T-cell counts and TCRbeta diversity were mostly attributed to newly produced T cells. In some patients, high TCRbeta diversity at day 60 was attributed to recipient T cells and intrathymic progenitors that had survived conditioning.

This clonotype has just a few counts. Its antigen is currently not known. Base qualities are not provided; no much larger clone lies one nucleotide away. The library was prepared using PCR. Sequencer: Illumina HiSeq 2500. Molecular barcoding was employed in the preparation of TCR libraries, with unique molecular identifiers being used to normalize TCRbeta repertoire quantification. Through fastp at Q25 and MiXCR, TCRdb rebuilt clones from the public reads, retaining in-frame beta chains. Entries that share a CDR3 protein sequence are merged under the most common genes and DNA. The sample table lists 490,000 or so distinct CDR3 sequences, roughly a tenth of them with a count of one. The top ten hold 2% to 2.5% of the sample. The treatment or condition label here, explained by the study, means: allogeneic hematopoietic cell transplantation with graft depleted of TCRalphabeta T cells and CD19 B cells. Transplant recipients were children who received TCRalphabeta/CD19-depleted allogeneic hematopoietic cell grafts.

After removal of 2 bases from V and 10 bases from J, the junction retains 11 bases not matched to a gene. CDR1 and CDR2 were assigned from the germline V gene (reference sequence) as MNHEY and SMNVEV. Inclusive of the bounding cysteine and phenylalanine, the CDR3 is 15 residues long. The kept DNA is CDR3 alone, 45 bases in frame from the first base. The V and J genes are TRBV27 and TRBJ2-1; TRBD2 fits 7 bases in the junction. The source is a child aged 2 to 10 with inherited bone marrow failure, due to receive a stem cell transplant. The material was PBMCs, obtained before TCRalphabeta/CD19-depleted stem cell transplant. The encoded CDR3 is CASSLSPWGGGEQFF. The base sequence is TGTGCCAGCAGTTTAAGCCCTTGGGGGGGGGGAGAGCAGTTCTTC.